The rows below give T cell receptor beta chains drawn from one sample of a study of blood T cell repertoires in COVID-19. Data came from immunoSEQ multiplex PCR; TCRdb stores just in-frame clones and leaves some out. The sample yields 180,000 or so clones, 65% to 90% seen once. The sample comprised peripheral blood. All receptors come from a man aged 55 to 69 with acute or convalescent COVID-19. Each CDR3 is given with its conserved first and last residue. D genes are given only for firm matches. The listing skips clone size in some rows; elsewhere it reads once, few, many or a size class.

.	TRBV28	TRBJ1-2	.	TGTGCCAGCAGTTTCCCGGGAGGGACAACGATCTATGGCTACACCTTC	CASSFPGGTTIYGYTF
.	TRBV18	TRBJ2-7	TRBD1	TGTGCCAGCTCAAAAACAGGGGGCTATTACGAGCAGTACTTC	CASSKTGGYYEQYF
.	TRBV24-1	TRBJ2-5	TRBD1	TGTGCCACCAGTGACCCTGGGACAGAAGAGACCCAGTACTTC	CATSDPGTEETQYF
many	TRBV19	TRBJ2-3	TRBD1	TGTGCCAGTAGACCCGGGACAGGGTCACATACGCAGTATTTT	CASRPGTGSHTQYF
.	TRBV10-1	TRBJ2-2	.	TGCGCCAGCAGTGATGGGGGGGCTGGCACCGGGGAGCTGTTTTTT	CASSDGGAGTGELFF
once	TRBV28	TRBJ1-4	.	TGTGCCAGCAGTTCCGCCATCGGGATTTTGGCTGGGCTGTTTTTT	CASSSAIGILAGLFF
.	TRBV5-1	TRBJ1-1	.	TGCGCCAGCAGCTTGTTGGGGAGGTTGAACACTGAAGCTTTCTTT	CASSLLGRLNTEAFF
.	TRBV9	TRBJ1-2	.	TGTGCCAGCAGCGTAGGGGCGGGAGGCTATGGCTACACCTTC	CASSVGAGGYGYTF
.	TRBV5-8	TRBJ2-1	.	TGTGCCAGACAGAGACCGAGCTCCTACAATGAGCAGTTCTTC	CARQRPSSYNEQFF
.	TRBV2	TRBJ1-5	TRBD1	TGTGCCAGCACGGGACAGGGGCGCAATCAGCCCCAGCATTTT	CASTGQGRNQPQHF
.	TRBV11-2	TRBJ2-3	TRBD1	TGTGCCAGCAGCCCTAGGACAGGGTTTAGGAGCACAGATACGCAGTATTTT	CASSPRTGFRSTDTQYF
.	TRBV2	TRBJ2-2	TRBD2	TGTGCCAGCTCCCCTCTAACTAGCGGGATCAACACCGGGGAGCTGTTTTTT	CASSPLTSGINTGELFF
.	TRBV24-1	TRBJ2-3	TRBD2	TGTGCCACCAGTGTATCGGGAGGCGGAGATACGCAGTATTTT	CATSVSGGGDTQYF
once	TRBV5-1	TRBJ1-3	.	TGCGCCAGCAGCTTAGGAGGTAACTCTGGAAACACCATATATTTT	CASSLGGNSGNTIYF
.	TRBV3-1/TRBV3-2	TRBJ2-1	TRBD2	TGTGCCAGCAGCCAAGAAGGGAGGCTAGCGGGAATAGGGGTTGAGCAGTTCTTC	CASSQEGRLAGIGVEQFF
.	TRBV5-4	TRBJ1-2	TRBD1	TGTGCCAGCAGCTTGGAGGGACAGGGGAGGCGCTACACCTTC	CASSLEGQGRRYTF
.	TRBV7-6	TRBJ1-2	TRBD1	TGTGCCAGCAGCTTAGTAGGGACAGGGGCGCTCAATGGCTACACCTTC	CASSLVGTGALNGYTF
.	TRBV7-5	TRBJ2-7	.	TGTGCCGATGGGCAGGTTGGCTACGAGCAGTACTTC	CADGQVGYEQYF
.	TRBV29-1	TRBJ1-2	.	TGCAGCGGAAAGGACACCAACTATGGCTACACCTTC	CSGKDTNYGYTF
.	TRBV7-2	TRBJ2-7	.	TGTGCCAGCAGCTTAGTAGGGGGGGCAGGATACGAGCAGTACTTC	CASSLVGGAGYEQYF
.	TRBV4-1	TRBJ2-7	TRBD2	TGCGCCAGCAGCTGGGGACTAGCGGGAGGGGGAGAGCAGTACTTC	CASSWGLAGGGEQYF
once	TRBV2	TRBJ2-5	.	TGTGCCAGCAGTGAACAGGGCGGCCTTATGTTGGCCCAGTACTTC	CASSEQGGLMLAQYF
.	TRBV19	TRBJ2-7	.	TGTGCCAGTAGTGCAGACTCCTACGAGCAGTACTTC	CASSADSYEQYF
.	TRBV7-3	TRBJ2-1	TRBD2	TGTGCCAGCAGTCCTAGGGAGGGTCGTGGGAATGAGCAGTTCTTC	CASSPREGRGNEQFF
.	TRBV3-1/TRBV3-2	TRBJ2-1	TRBD2	TGTGCCAGCAGCCAATCTCCCGGGACTAGCGGGAGGGACAATGAGCAGTTCTTC	CASSQSPGTSGRDNEQFF
.	TRBV28	TRBJ1-6	.	TGTGCCAGCAGTCCTCCCGGGAGGCTAAATTCACCCCTCCACTTT	CASSPPGRLNSPLHF
.	TRBV30	TRBJ1-1	.	TGTGCCTGGAGTGAGAACCGGGACACTGAAGCTTTCTTT	CAWSENRDTEAFF
.	TRBV19	TRBJ2-1	TRBD2	TGTGCCAGTAGATTAACTAGCGGGAGTTACAATGAGCAGTTCTTC	CASRLTSGSYNEQFF
once	TRBV18	TRBJ2-1	TRBD2	TGTGCCAGCTCACCACCGGGGGCGGGAGGTCGCCACAATGAGCAGTTCTTC	CASSPPGAGGRHNEQFF
.	TRBV7-9	TRBJ1-5	TRBD1	TGTGCCAGCAGCTTAGGACCGGGACAGGGCTCCCCTAGCAATCAGCCCCAGCATTTT	CASSLGPGQGSPSNQPQHF
.	TRBV28	TRBJ2-2	.	TGTGCCAGCAGTTCCCCAACCCACCGGGGCACCGGGGAGCTGTTTTTT	CASSSPTHRGTGELFF
.	TRBV18	TRBJ2-3	.	TGTGCCAGCTCGCGCAACAACAGGGGCACAGATACGCAGTATTTT	CASSRNNRGTDTQYF
.	TRBV9	TRBJ2-1	TRBD2	TGTGCCAGCAGTAAATCTAGCGGGAGAGGCTACAATGAGCAGTTCTTC	CASSKSSGRGYNEQFF
.	TRBV5-4	TRBJ2-2	TRBD2	TGTGCCAGCAGCTCCGTAGCGGGAGGGGCCGGGGAGCTGTTTTTT	CASSSVAGGAGELFF
.	TRBV9	TRBJ1-6	TRBD1	TGTGCCAGCAGCGTAGGCAGGGGGGATTCACCCCTCCACTTT	CASSVGRGDSPLHF
once	TRBV7-3	TRBJ2-1	.	TGTGCCAGCAGCTTATCGGCCAGGGTGAGAGATGAGCAGTTCTTC	CASSLSARVRDEQFF
once	TRBV28	TRBJ1-1	TRBD1	TGTGCCAGCAGCCGAGAGGACAGGGATGTTGCTGAAGCTTTCTTT	CASSREDRDVAEAFF
once	TRBV3-1/TRBV3-2	TRBJ1-1	.	TGTGCCAGCAGCCAAGATACGGGAAACACTGAAGCTTTCTTT	CASSQDTGNTEAFF
.	TRBV3-1/TRBV3-2	TRBJ2-7	TRBD2	TGTGCCAGCAGCTGGGGGACTAGCGGGAACGAGCAGTACTTC	CASSWGTSGNEQYF
.	TRBV27	TRBJ1-6	.	TGTGCCAGCAGTTTGGGGGAGGATTCACCCCTCCACTTT	CASSLGEDSPLHF
.	TRBV2	TRBJ2-3	.	TGTGCCAGCAGTGAAGCGCTTCAGGGGTTGGATACGCAGTATTTT	CASSEALQGLDTQYF
once	TRBV16	TRBJ1-2	.	TGTGCCAGCAGCCAGGGCGGGGTCTATGGCTACACCTTC	CASSQGGVYGYTF
.	TRBV3-1/TRBV3-2	TRBJ2-5	TRBD2	TGTGCCAGCAGCCAAGAACTAGCGGGGTCCCAAGAGACCCAGTACTTC	CASSQELAGSQETQYF
.	TRBV28	TRBJ1-3	TRBD1	TGTGCCAGCAGACCCGGGACAGCTGGAAACACCATATATTTT	CASRPGTAGNTIYF
few	TRBV5-1	TRBJ2-7	.	TGCGCCAGCAGCTCGACTAGATCGTACGAGCAGTACTTC	CASSSTRSYEQYF